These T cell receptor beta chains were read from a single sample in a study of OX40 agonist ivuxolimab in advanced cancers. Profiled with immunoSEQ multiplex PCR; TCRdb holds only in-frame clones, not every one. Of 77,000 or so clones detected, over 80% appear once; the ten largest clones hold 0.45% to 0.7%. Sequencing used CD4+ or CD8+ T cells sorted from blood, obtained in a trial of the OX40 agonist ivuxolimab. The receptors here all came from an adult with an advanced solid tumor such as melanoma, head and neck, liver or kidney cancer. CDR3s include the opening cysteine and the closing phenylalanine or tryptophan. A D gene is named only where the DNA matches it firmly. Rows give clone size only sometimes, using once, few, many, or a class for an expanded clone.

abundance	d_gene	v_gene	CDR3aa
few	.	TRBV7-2	CASSLQGSYTGELFF
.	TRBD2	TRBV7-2	CASSLSGRLHNEQFF
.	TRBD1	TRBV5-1	CASSPGTGVMNTEAFF
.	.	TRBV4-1	CASSQDGLSEAFF
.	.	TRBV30	CAWSGGQINEKLFF
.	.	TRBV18	CASSPSRETQYF
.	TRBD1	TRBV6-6	CAARDRGDYGYTF
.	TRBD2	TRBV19	CASGLAGYNNEQFF
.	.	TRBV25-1	CASSEWKGHHEQYF
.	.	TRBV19	CASSIPPLAGEDTEAFF
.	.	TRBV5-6	CASSLRGYSGNTIYF
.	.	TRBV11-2	CASSPPTVFSAKNIQYF
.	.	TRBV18	CASSRTALQETQYF
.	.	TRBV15	CATSRDGVATTNEKLFF
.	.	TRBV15	CATSREPRGDEQFF
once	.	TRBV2	CASTFRGEGYGYTF
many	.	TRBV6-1	CASSVQSNTGELFF
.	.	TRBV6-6	CASSYSAGYYNEQFF
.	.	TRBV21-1	CASSHRTGDTEAFF
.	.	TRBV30	CAWSLGPQDQFYEQYF
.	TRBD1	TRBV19	CASSLQGVLRNSPLHF
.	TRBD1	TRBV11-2	CASSDHRGRFEKLFF
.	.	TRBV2	CASSPGFSNQPQHF
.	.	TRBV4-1	CASSDTGRNQPQHF
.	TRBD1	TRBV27	CASSITGTGTYEQYF
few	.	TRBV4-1	CASSLVGAEAFF
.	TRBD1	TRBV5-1	CASSSGTGVGYTF
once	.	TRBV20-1	CRVQSEQYF
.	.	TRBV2	CASSVHEVSVYTF
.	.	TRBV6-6	CASSRHLQGDYGYTF
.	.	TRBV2	CASSAQGTNTGELFF
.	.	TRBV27	CASSTGQSYSPLHF
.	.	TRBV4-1	CASSQDWDTKNIQYF
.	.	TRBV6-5	CASSGQLNTEAFF
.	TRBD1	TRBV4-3	CASSQNRQGTAVPDTQYF
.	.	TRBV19	CASSIGSQGVNEQFF
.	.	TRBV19	CASSMGGAGETQYF
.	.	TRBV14	CASSQGGTVNTDTQYF
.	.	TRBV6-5	CASRPQGDSNQPQHF
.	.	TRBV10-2	CASSELGAEAFF
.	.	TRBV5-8	CASSLRRHYGYTF
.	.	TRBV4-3	CASSQETGTADSYGYTF
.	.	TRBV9	CASSSALQETQYF
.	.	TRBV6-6	CASGEPTDNEQYF
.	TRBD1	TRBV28	CASSLEGADYGYTF
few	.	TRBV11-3	CASSKQGNQPQHF
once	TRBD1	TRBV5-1	CASRGQGTDTQYF
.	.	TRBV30	CAWSGLGLLGSQPQHF
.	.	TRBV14	CASSLPDRPSLMEQYF
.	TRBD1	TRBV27	CASKDRVNEKLFF